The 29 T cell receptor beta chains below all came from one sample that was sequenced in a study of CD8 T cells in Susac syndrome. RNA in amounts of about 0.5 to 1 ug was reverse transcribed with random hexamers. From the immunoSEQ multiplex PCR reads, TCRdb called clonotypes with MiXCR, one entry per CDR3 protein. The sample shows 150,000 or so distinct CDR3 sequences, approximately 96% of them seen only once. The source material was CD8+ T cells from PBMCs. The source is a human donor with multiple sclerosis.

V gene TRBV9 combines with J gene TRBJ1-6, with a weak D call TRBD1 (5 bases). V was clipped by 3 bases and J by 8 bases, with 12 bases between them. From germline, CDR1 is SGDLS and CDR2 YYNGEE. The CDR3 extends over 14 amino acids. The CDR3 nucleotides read TGTGCCAGCAGCGGACGCCGAGGGGATTCACCCCTCCACTTT. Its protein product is CASSGRRGDSPLHF. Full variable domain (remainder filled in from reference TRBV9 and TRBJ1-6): DSGVTQTPKHLITATGQRVTLRCSPRSGDLSVYWYQQSLDQGLQFLIQYYNGEERAKGNILERFSAQQFPDLHSELNLSSLELGDSALYFCASSGRRGDSPLHFGNGTRLTVT.

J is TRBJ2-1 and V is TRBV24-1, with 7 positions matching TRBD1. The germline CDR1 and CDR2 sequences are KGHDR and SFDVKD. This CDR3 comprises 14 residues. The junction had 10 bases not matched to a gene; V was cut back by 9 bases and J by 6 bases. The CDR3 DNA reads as TGTGCCACCTCCGGGACAGAAGATTTCAATGAGCAGTTCTTC. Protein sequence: CATSGTEDFNEQFF.

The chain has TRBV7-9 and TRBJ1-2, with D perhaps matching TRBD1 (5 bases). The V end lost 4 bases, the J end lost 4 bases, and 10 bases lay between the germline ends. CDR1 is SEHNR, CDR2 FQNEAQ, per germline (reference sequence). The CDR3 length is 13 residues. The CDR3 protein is CASSSTGTYGYTF. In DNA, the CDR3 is TGTGCCAGCAGCTCCACTGGGACCTATGGCTACACCTTC.

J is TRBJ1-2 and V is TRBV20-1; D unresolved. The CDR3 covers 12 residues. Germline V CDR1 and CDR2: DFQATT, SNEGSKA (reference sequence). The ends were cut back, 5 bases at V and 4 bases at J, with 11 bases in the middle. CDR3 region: CSAPSGVYGYTF. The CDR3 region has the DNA TGCAGTGCTCCAAGCGGGGTCTATGGCTACACCTTC.

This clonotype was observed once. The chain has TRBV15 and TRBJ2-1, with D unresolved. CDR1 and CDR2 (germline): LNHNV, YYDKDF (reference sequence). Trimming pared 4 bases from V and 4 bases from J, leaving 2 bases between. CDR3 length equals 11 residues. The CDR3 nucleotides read TGTGCCACCAGCACTTACAATGAGCAGTTCTTC. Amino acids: CATSTYNEQFF.

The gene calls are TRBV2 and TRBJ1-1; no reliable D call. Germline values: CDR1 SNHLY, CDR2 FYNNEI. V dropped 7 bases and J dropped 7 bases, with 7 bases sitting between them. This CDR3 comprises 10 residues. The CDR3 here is CASIGSEAFF. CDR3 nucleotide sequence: TGTGCCAGCATCGGCAGTGAAGCTTTCTTT.

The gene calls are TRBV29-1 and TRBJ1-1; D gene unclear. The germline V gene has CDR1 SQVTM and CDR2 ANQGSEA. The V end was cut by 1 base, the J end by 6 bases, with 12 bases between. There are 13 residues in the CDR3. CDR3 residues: CSVEGVGVAEAFF. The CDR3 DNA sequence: TGCAGCGTTGAAGGGGTTGGCGTGGCTGAAGCTTTCTTT.

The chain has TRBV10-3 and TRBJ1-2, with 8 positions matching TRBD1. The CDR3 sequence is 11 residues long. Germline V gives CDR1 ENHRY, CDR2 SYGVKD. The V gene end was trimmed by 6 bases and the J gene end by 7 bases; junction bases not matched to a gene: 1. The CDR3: CAIRDRVGYTF. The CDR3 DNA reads TGTGCCATCAGGGACAGGGTTGGCTACACCTTC.

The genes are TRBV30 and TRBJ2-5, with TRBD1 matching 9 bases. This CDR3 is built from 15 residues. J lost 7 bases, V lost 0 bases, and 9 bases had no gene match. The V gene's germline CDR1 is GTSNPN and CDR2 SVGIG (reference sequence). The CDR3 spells CAWSVDRGIGGTQYF. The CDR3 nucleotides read TGTGCCTGGAGTGTCGACAGGGGGATTGGGGGGACCCAGTACTTC.

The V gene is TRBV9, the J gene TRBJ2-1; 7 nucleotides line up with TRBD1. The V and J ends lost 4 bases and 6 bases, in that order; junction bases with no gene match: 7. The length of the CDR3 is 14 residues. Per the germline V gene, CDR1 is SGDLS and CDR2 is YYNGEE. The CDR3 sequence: CASSPGQQSNEQFF. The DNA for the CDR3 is TGTGCCAGCAGCCCGGGACAGCAATCCAATGAGCAGTTCTTC.

The CDR3: CASSLRGLGKNIQYF. CDR3 coding DNA: TGTGCCAGCAGCTTGAGGGGCTTGGGCAAAAACATTCAGTACTTC. This chain links TRBV5-4 with TRBJ2-4, with TRBD1 as a possible D gene (5 bases). This CDR3 has 15 amino acids. Germline lookup yields CDR1 SGHNT and CDR2 YYREEE (reference sequence). Deletions cut 1 base from V and 3 bases from J, with 11 bases between.

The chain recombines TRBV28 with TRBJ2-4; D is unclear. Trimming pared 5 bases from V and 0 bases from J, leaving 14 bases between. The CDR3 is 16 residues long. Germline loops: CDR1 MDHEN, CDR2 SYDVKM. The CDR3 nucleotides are TGTGCCAGCAGTGACCTCCACCGACTAGCCAAAAACATTCAGTACTTC. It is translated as CASSDLHRLAKNIQYF. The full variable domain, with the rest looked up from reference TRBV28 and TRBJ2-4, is DVKVTQSSRYLVKRTGEKVFLECVQDMDHENMFWYRQDPGLGLRLIYFSYDVKMKEKGDIPEGYSVSREKKERFSLILESASTNQTSMYLCASSDLHRLAKNIQYFGAGTRLSVL.

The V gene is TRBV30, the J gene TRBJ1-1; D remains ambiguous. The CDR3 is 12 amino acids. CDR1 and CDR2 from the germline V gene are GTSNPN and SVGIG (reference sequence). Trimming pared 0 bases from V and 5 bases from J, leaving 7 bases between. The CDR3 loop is CAWSVGFTEAFF. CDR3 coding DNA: TGTGCCTGGAGTGTGGGGTTTACTGAAGCTTTCTTT.

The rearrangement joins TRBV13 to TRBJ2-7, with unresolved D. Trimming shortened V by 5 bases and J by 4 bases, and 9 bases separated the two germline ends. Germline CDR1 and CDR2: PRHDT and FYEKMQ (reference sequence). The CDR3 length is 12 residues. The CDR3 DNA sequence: TGTGCCAGCAGCGGTCCAGGTTACGAGCAGTACTTC. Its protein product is CASSGPGYEQYF.

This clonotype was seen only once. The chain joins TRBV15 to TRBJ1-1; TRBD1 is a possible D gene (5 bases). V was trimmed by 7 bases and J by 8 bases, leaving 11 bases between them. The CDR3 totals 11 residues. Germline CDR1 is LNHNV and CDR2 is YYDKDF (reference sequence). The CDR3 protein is CATTGQGEAFF. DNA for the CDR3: TGTGCCACCACCGGTCAGGGAGAAGCTTTCTTT.

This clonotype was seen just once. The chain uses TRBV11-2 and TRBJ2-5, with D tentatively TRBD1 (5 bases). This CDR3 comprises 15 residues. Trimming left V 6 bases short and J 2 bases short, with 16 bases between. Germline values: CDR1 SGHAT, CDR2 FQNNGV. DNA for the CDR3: TGTGCCAGCAGGCTGGCCCTAGGGGTACAAGAGACCCAGTACTTC. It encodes CASRLALGVQETQYF.

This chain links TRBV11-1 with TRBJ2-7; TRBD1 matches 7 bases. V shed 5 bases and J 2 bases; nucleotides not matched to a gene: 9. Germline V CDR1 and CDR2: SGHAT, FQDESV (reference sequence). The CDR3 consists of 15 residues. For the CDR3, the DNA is TGTGCCAGCAGCCCGTTACAGGGGTTAGCCTACGAGCAGTACTTC. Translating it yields CASSPLQGLAYEQYF.

The CDR3: CASSPETDDNEQFF. The CDR3 DNA follows: TGTGCCAGCAGTCCAGAGACAGACGACAATGAGCAGTTCTTC. The gene calls are TRBV2 and TRBJ2-1; possible D gene TRBD1, 5 bases. This CDR3 is 14 amino acids long. In germline, CDR1 is SNHLY, CDR2 FYNNEI. Trimming stripped 5 bases from V and 5 bases from J, with 13 bases between.

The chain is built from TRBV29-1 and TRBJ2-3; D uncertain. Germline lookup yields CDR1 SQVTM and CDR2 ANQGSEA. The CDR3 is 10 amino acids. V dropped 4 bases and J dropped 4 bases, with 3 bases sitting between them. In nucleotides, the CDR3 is TGCAGCGTTGGTCCAGATACGCAGTATTTT. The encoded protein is CSVGPDTQYF.

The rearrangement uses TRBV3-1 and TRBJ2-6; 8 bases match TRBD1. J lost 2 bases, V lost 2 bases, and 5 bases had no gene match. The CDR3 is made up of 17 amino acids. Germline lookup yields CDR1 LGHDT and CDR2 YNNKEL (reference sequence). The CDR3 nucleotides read TGTGCCAGCAGCCAATCACCGACAGGGGCTGGGGCCAACGTCCTGACTTTC. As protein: CASSQSPTGAGANVLTF.

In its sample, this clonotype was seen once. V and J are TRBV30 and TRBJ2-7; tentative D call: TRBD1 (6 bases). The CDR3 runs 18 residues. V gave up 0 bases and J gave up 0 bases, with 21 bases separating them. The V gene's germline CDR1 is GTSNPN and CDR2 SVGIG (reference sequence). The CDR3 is CAWSVVPPRPGASYEQYF. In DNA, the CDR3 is TGTGCCTGGAGTGTAGTCCCTCCACGACCAGGGGCCTCCTACGAGCAGTACTTC.

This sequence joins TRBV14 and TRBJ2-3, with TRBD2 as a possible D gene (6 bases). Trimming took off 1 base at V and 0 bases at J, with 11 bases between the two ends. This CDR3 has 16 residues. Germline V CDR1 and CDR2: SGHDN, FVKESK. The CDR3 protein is CASSQGERVSTDTQYF. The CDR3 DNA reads TGTGCCAGCAGCCAAGGAGAGCGGGTTAGCACAGATACGCAGTATTTT.

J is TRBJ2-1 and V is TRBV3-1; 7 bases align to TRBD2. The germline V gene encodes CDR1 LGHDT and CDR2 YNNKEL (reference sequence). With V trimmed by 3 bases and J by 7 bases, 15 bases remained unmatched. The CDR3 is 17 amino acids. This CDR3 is CASSQMVGVRRGNEQFF. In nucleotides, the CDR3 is TGTGCCAGCAGCCAGATGGTAGGAGTTCGGCGGGGGAATGAGCAGTTCTTC.

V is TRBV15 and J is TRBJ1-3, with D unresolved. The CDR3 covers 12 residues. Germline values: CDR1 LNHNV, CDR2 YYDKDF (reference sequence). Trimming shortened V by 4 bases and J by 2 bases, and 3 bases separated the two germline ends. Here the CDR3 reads CATSTAGNTIYF. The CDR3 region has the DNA TGTGCCACCAGCACGGCTGGAAACACCATATATTTT.

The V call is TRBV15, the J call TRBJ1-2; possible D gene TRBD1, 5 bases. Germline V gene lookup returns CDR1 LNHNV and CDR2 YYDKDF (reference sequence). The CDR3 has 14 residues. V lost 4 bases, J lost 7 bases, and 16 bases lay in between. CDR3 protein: CATSKKQESGGYTF. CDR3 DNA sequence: TGTGCCACCAGCAAAAAACAGGAGTCGGGTGGCTACACCTTC.

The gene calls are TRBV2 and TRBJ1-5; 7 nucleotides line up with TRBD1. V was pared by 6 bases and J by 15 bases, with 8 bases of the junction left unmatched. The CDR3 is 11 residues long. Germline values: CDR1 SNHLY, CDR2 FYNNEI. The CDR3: CASSQDRVRHF. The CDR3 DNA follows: TGTGCCAGCAGCCAAGACAGGGTAAGGCATTTT.

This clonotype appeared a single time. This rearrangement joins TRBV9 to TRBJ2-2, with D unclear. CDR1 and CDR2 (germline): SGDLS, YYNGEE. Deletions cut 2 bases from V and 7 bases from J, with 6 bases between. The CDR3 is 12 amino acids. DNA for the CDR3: TGTGCCAGCAGCGTCTCTAGCGGGGAGCTGTTTTTT. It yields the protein CASSVSSGELFF.

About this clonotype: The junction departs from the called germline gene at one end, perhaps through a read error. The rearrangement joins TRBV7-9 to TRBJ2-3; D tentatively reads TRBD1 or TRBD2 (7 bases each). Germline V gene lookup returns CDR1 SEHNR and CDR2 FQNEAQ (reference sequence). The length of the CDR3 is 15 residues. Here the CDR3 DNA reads TGTGCCAGCAACTTAGGGACAGCGGGGACAGATACGCAGTATTTT. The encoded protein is CASNLGTAGTDTQYF.

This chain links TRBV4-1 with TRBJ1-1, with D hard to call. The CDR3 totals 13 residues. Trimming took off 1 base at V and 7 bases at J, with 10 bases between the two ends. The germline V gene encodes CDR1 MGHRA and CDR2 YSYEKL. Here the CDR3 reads CASSQARYSEAFF. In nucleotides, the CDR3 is TGCGCCAGCAGCCAAGCCCGCTACAGTGAAGCTTTCTTT.